This T cell receptor beta chain was captured in a study of blood T cell repertoires in COVID-19. Study at large: Samples of COVID-19 (acute and convalescent) were obtained from the United States, Italy and Spain.

Produced via immunoSEQ multiplex PCR; TCRdb's table is partial and in-frame only. The table lists 280,000 or so clones, around 85% of them singletons. Residents of 20 to 25 US areas, aged about 18 to 95 years, made up the participants. The study counted Cohort 3 donors as recovered given two negative PCRs, clearance, or symptom resolution. This CDR3 comprises 15 residues. The V and J ends lost 1 base and 5 bases, in that order; junction bases with no gene match: 6. The V gene's germline CDR1 is LGHNA and CDR2 YNFKEQ. V and J are TRBV4-2 and TRBJ1-2, with 8 bases aligning to TRBD1. Sequenced sample: PBMCs or T cells enriched from blood (not recorded which). The source of this sequence is a man aged 30-40 years who had recovered from COVID-19. The CDR3 coding sequence is TGTGCCAGCAGCCAAGGACGACAGGGGACTTATGGCTACACCTTC. Translating gives CASSQGRQGTYGYTF.